Below, 21 T cell receptor beta chains from the same sample are listed, as sequenced in a study of T cell responses to AZD1222 COVID-19 vaccine. TCRdb's table, derived via immunoSEQ multiplex PCR, lists solely in-frame clones and lacks some. Of about 97,000 clones listed, around 87% were seen once; the top ten hold 10%. The source material was peripheral blood, sampled 28 days after the second AZD1222 dose. These receptor sequences come from an adult who received the AZD1222 COVID-19 vaccine.

The rearrangement joins TRBV7-9 to TRBJ2-3; 7 bases are a match to TRBD1. Germline V gene sequence: CDR1 SEHNR, CDR2 FQNEAQ (reference sequence). CDR3 length equals 13 residues. With V trimmed by 8 bases and J by 2 bases, 4 bases remained unmatched. DNA of the CDR3: TGTGCCAGCTTAGACAGGGCCACAGATACGCAGTATTTT. It translates to CASLDRATDTQYF.

This clone was detected a few times. The chain joins TRBV7-2 to TRBJ2-2; D possibly corresponds to TRBD2 (6 bases). CDR1 SGHTA and CDR2 FQGNSA come from the germline V gene. This CDR3 region has 14 residues. V dropped 8 bases and J dropped 8 bases, with 18 bases sitting between them. The CDR3 reads CASGSPPGGGELFF. In DNA, the CDR3 is TGTGCCAGCGGTTCGCCCCCCGGGGGAGGGGAGCTGTTTTTT.

This clone was seen more than once but under ten times. The genes are TRBV7-9 and TRBJ2-5; TRBD1 matches 8 bases. The trim removed 4 bases at V and 5 bases at J, leaving 18 bases unmatched. Per the germline V gene, CDR1 is SEHNR and CDR2 is FQNEAQ (reference sequence). The CDR3 runs 18 residues. CDR3 protein: CASSSLPRGQGAGETQYF. The CDR3 bases are TGTGCCAGCAGCTCACTACCCCGGGGGCAGGGGGCTGGGGAGACCCAGTACTTC.

The chain uses TRBV5-1 and TRBJ1-2, with TRBD1 matching over 9 bases. Trimming took 4 bases from V and 3 from J; bases not matched to a gene: 7. There are 15 residues in the CDR3. Germline V gene data show CDR1 as SGHRS and CDR2 as YFSETQ. The CDR3 DNA is TGCGCCAGCAGCCTCGGACAGGGGATATACTATGGCTACACCTTC. It specifies CASSLGQGIYYGYTF.

In DNA, the CDR3 is TGTGCCATCAGTGGGCCCCAAGAGGGGGGGTATAATTCACCCCTCCACTTT. This gives the protein CAISGPQEGGYNSPLHF. V usage is TRBV10-3 and J usage is TRBJ1-6; tentative D call: TRBD1 (6 bases). There are 17 residues in the CDR3. V lost 4 bases to trimming and J lost 4 bases, with 17 bases between them. CDR1 ENHRY and CDR2 SYGVKD come from the germline V gene.

The chain couples TRBV10-3 to TRBJ2-7; 13 positions agree with TRBD2. Germline V gene lookup returns CDR1 ENHRY and CDR2 SYGVKD. J lost 2 bases, V lost 10 bases, and 14 bases had no gene match. The CDR3 loop spans 17 amino acids. The CDR3 coding sequence is TGTGCCACCGCACCGGGACTAGCGGGGAAGGGGCCCTACGAGCAGTACTTC. Residues: CATAPGLAGKGPYEQYF.

V is TRBV7-9 and J is TRBJ1-2, with TRBD1 as a possible D gene (6 bases). The CDR3 has 13 residues. CDR1 SEHNR and CDR2 FQNEAQ come from the germline V gene (reference sequence). V dropped 10 bases and J dropped 3 bases, with 15 bases sitting between them. The CDR3 loop reads CATRPGEDYGYTF. The CDR3, as DNA: TGTGCCACCCGACCAGGGGAGGACTATGGCTACACCTTC. Together with reference TRBV7-9 and TRBJ1-2, the CDR3 gives the full variable domain: DTGVSQNPRHKITKRGQNVTFRCDPISEHNRLYWYRQTLGQGPEFLTYFQNEAQLEKSRLLSDRFSAERPKGSFSTLEIQRTEQGDSAMYLCATRPGEDYGYTFGSGTRLTVV.

This clone was counted a few times. The gene calls are TRBV7-9 and TRBJ2-5; no reliable D call. The CDR3 covers 13 residues. The germline gives CDR1 SEHNR, CDR2 FQNEAQ (reference sequence). The V and J ends lost 3 bases and 1 base respectively, with 6 bases between them. CDR3 sequence reads: CASSFSTQETQYF. CDR3 DNA: TGTGCCAGCAGCTTCTCAACCCAAGAGACCCAGTACTTC. Complete variable domain (other parts from reference TRBV7-9 and TRBJ2-5): DTGVSQNPRHKITKRGQNVTFRCDPISEHNRLYWYRQTLGQGPEFLTYFQNEAQLEKSRLLSDRFSAERPKGSFSTLEIQRTEQGDSAMYLCASSFSTQETQYFGPGTRLLVL.

The rearrangement uses TRBV9 and TRBJ1-2, with D possibly being TRBD1 (5 bases). Germline CDR1 SGDLS, CDR2 YYNGEE. V gave up 4 bases and J gave up 6 bases, with 19 bases separating them. The CDR3 is made up of 15 amino acids. CDR3 DNA sequence: TGTGCCAGCAGCTTCGCTCGGGGACCCAAAAATGGCTACACCTTC. Its protein is CASSFARGPKNGYTF.

The CDR3 DNA follows: TGTGCCAGCAGTTGGTCAGGGGGCACTGAAGCTTTCTTT. Protein: CASSWSGGTEAFF. The chain links TRBV27 to TRBJ1-1; 7 bases align to TRBD1. V lost 4 bases and J lost 4; bases outside the gene matches: 3. The CDR3 is 13 amino acids. Germline V gene data show CDR1 as MNHEY and CDR2 as SMNVEV (reference sequence).

The chain has TRBV10-3 and TRBJ1-2; D remains unclear. This CDR3 is 15 amino acids long. V lost 0 bases, J lost 3 bases, and 11 bases lay in between. Germline assignment: CDR1 ENHRY and CDR2 SYGVKD. CDR3 sequence: CAISESSGRHYGYTF. CDR3 in DNA: TGTGCCATCAGTGAGTCGAGCGGCAGACACTATGGCTACACCTTC.

The genes are TRBV5-1 and TRBJ1-5; possible D gene TRBD1, 5 bases. CDR3 length: 13 residues. V lost 0 bases and J 6 bases, leaving 7 bases between the germline ends. In germline, CDR1 is SGHRS, CDR2 YFSETQ. This chain's CDR3 is CASSLGGGQPQHF. In nucleotides, the CDR3 is TGCGCCAGCAGCTTGGGGGGCGGTCAGCCCCAGCATTTT.

The chain is built from TRBV9 and TRBJ2-7, with TRBD1 identical over 12 bases. From germline, CDR1 is SGDLS and CDR2 YYNGEE. V dropped 3 bases and J dropped 7; count of bases not matched to a gene: 11. The CDR3 has 16 amino acids. CDR3 region: CASSDHPGQGAGEQYF. CDR3 nucleotide sequence: TGTGCCAGCAGCGACCACCCGGGACAGGGGGCGGGGGAGCAGTACTTC.

The chain combines TRBV20-1 with TRBJ1-3; D unclear. Germline CDR1 and CDR2: DFQATT and SNEGSKA (reference sequence). The CDR3 sequence is 12 residues long. Between the trimmed V and J ends, which lost 3 bases and 4 bases, there was a span of 7 bases. As DNA, the CDR3 is TGCAGTGCTAGTGTGGGAGGAAACACCATATATTTT. Amino acids: CSASVGGNTIYF.

A single count supports this clone. The chain links TRBV12-3 or TRBV12-4 to TRBJ2-5; D assignment may be TRBD1 or TRBD2 (5 bases each). The V gene lost 6 bases and the J gene lost 3 bases, with 8 bases spanning the gap. The CDR3 loop spans 12 amino acids. The CDR3 region is CASRRDEETQYF. Written as DNA, the CDR3 is TGTGCCAGCAGACGGGACGAAGAGACCCAGTACTTC.

V is TRBV9 and J is TRBJ2-6; D possibly corresponds to TRBD2 (5 bases). V was pared by 4 bases and J by 1 base, with 15 bases between. Germline V CDR1 and CDR2: SGDLS, YYNGEE. The CDR3 has 17 residues. CDR3 nucleotide sequence: TGTGCCAGCAGCCCAGATTTGAGGGAGTCTGGGGCCAACGTCCTGACTTTC. This sequence encodes CASSPDLRESGANVLTF.

The J gene is TRBJ1-2, the V gene TRBV19, with D unclear. The CDR3 length is 13 residues. Per germline, CDR1 LNHDA and CDR2 SQIVND (reference sequence). With 3 bases removed from V and 5 bases from J, the gap between germline ends came to 10 bases. The CDR3 loop reads CASSIAGGYGYTF. The DNA of the CDR3 is TGTGCCAGTAGTATTGCCGGAGGGTATGGCTACACCTTC. The full variable domain, in which reference TRBV19 and TRBJ1-2 provide the parts outside the CDR3, is DGGITQSPKYLFRKEGQNVTLSCEQNLNHDAMYWYRQDPGQGLRLIYYSQIVNDFQKGDIAEGYSVSREKKESFPLTVTSAQKNPTAFYLCASSIAGGYGYTFGSGTRLTVV.

CDR3 in amino acids: CASSISTGANTEAFF. DNA for the CDR3: TGTGCCAGTAGTATTTCGACAGGGGCGAACACTGAAGCTTTCTTT. V gene TRBV19 combines with J gene TRBJ1-1, with TRBD1 matching over 8 bases. This CDR3 region has 15 residues. The germline gives CDR1 LNHDA, CDR2 SQIVND (reference sequence). With 3 bases clipped from V and 1 base from J, the junction kept 4 bases outside the gene matches.

The V and J genes are TRBV9 and TRBJ2-7; D may correspond to TRBD1 or TRBD2 (5 bases each). The CDR3 is 16 residues long. V lost 0 bases to trimming and J lost 3 bases, with 16 bases between them. Germline V gene data show CDR1 as SGDLS and CDR2 as YYNGEE. CDR3 amino acids: CASSVGGQGTNYEQYF. The DNA of the CDR3 is TGTGCCAGCAGCGTAGGAGGGCAGGGTACTAACTACGAGCAGTACTTC.

For this clone: At the DNA level, this CDR3 is encoded by other sequences in the same sample as well. The chain combines TRBV6-5 with TRBJ2-7; perhaps TRBD1 as D (6 bases). This CDR3 contains 14 residues. Trimming shortened V by 1 base and J by 1 base, and 8 bases separated the two germline ends. CDR1 is MNHEY, CDR2 SVGAGI, per germline. This CDR3 reads CASSYLTGSYEQYF. CDR3 in DNA: TGTGCCAGCAGTTACTTAACAGGGTCCTACGAGCAGTACTTC.

The chain employs TRBV9 and TRBJ2-1, with 10 bases identical to TRBD1. Unmatched junction bases numbered 7, after V lost 4 bases and J lost 6 bases. The CDR3 extends over 15 amino acids. Germline lookup yields CDR1 SGDLS and CDR2 YYNGEE. CDR3 coding DNA: TGTGCCAGCAGCACCCGACAGGGGGCGGGCAATGAGCAGTTCTTC. It is translated as CASSTRQGAGNEQFF.